The clone carrying this T cell receptor beta chain was found many times. The CDR3 has 16 amino acids. Germline assignment: CDR1 KGHDR and CDR2 SFDVKD. V was clipped by 11 bases and J by 0 bases; unmatched bases: 13. Genomic DNA, the template, was used for profiling of the TCR beta VDJ and CDR3. One entry per CDR3 protein results from TCRdb running MiXCR on the reads. There are approximately 270,000 distinct CDR3 sequences in the sample; roughly 50% occur only once, and roughly 8% lies in the top ten. The data were taken from a study of CD8+CD57+ T cells in acquired aplastic anemia. The chain carries TRBV24-1 and TRBJ1-1; 8 positions match TRBD1. This receptor was identified in a human donor with severe aplastic anemia or a healthy control (not recorded which). The sequenced sample was sorted CD4+, CD8+, or CD8+CD57+ T cells (not recorded which) from PBMCs. CDR3: CAIQRPQGAVNTEAFF. CDR3 nucleotide sequence: TGTGCCATACAACGCCCCCAGGGGGCCGTGAACACTGAAGCTTTCTTT.